Following are 5 T cell receptor beta chains from one sample sequenced in a study of early T cells in non-severe SARS-CoV-2 infection. TCRdb itself ran the 5' RACE reads through MiXCR, one entry per CDR3 protein. The sample consists of 120,000 or so distinct CDR3 sequences, around 13% of them appearing once. The input for sequencing was whole blood, taken at baseline. These receptors all stem from an adult who was a healthcare worker with PCR-confirmed SARS-CoV-2 infection or an uninfected control (not recorded which).

In the case of this clonotype: A read error may explain this, as a much larger clone is one base away. The chain carries TRBV27 and TRBJ1-2; perhaps TRBD1 as D (6 bases). The CDR3 is made up of 15 amino acids. Germline V gives CDR1 MNHEY, CDR2 SMNVEV (reference sequence). This CDR3 is CASSSSRGFNYGHTF. The CDR3 coding sequence is TGTGCCAGCAGTTCCTCTAGGGGGTTTAACTATGGCCACACCTTC.

This clonotype was seen a few times. This rearrangement joins TRBV7-7 to TRBJ1-4; TRBD1 is a possible D gene (5 bases). Germline V gene lookup returns CDR1 SSHAT and CDR2 FNYEAQ (reference sequence). V lost 1 base to trimming and J lost 7 bases, with 7 bases between them. The CDR3 extends over 13 amino acids. The chain's CDR3 is CASSLGGTEKLFF. As DNA, the CDR3 is TGTGCCAGCAGCTTAGGGGGGACTGAAAAACTGTTTTTT.

This chain joins TRBV29-1 and TRBJ1-1; D is unresolved. The CDR3 contains 14 residues. Between the trimmed V and J ends, which lost 4 bases and 10 bases, there was a span of 22 bases. CDR1 SQVTM and CDR2 ANQGSEA come from the germline V gene. CDR3 sequence (DNA): TGCAGCGTTGCTCTCGGATTGGGGTCAGTTGGAGCTTTCTTT. It is translated as CSVALGLGSVGAFF.

Comment on this clonotype: Compared with germline, one end of the junction differs, possibly owing to a read error. The chain carries TRBV6-1 and TRBJ2-7, with D possibly called TRBD1 or TRBD2 (5 bases each). The CDR3 is 15 residues long. The V gene's germline CDR1 is MNHNS and CDR2 SASEGT. CDR3: CVSSGRREGVGEQYF. CDR3 DNA: TGTGTCAGCAGTGGCCGCCGGGAAGGGGTTGGCGAGCAGTACTTC.

This clonotype came up a few times. This rearrangement joins TRBV18 to TRBJ1-3; 7 bases are a match to TRBD1. In germline, CDR1 is KGHSH, CDR2 LQKENI. This CDR3 has 14 residues. Trimming took 6 bases from V and 0 from J; bases not matched to a gene: 2. The CDR3 DNA is TGTGCCAGCTCCCCAGGGGGCTCTGGAAACACCATATATTTT. Translation gives CASSPGGSGNTIYF.